Listed below are T cell receptor beta chains from one sample, sequenced in a study of cytomegalovirus exposure and HLA in healthy donors. Repertoires were generated with immunoSEQ multiplex PCR, while TCRdb's copy carries only in-frame clones and drops some. Among roughly 100,000 clones listed, under 85% were seen once. The material sequenced was PBMCs. The receptors come from a man aged 18 to 35 in good health and CMV-seropositive. Both conserved end residues are part of each CDR3. D genes are given only for firm matches.

- TRBV28 CASSLGLYTGELFF
- TRBV6-6 CASSYSGGGGNEQYF
TRBD1 TRBV27 CASSFGTGGTDTQYF
- TRBV4-1 CASSQESAYEQYF
- TRBV4-2 CASSQVRGASYEQYF
TRBD1 TRBV2 CASSPGQGGINYGYTF
- TRBV6-5 CASSYSPDTYEQYF
- TRBV7-2 CASSLVVAGNQPQHF
TRBD2 TRBV29-1 CSVEFPRRGLAGANGQFF
- TRBV9 CASSVGISGGNEKLFF
- TRBV7-9 CASSLDARGAFF
TRBD1 TRBV19 CASRGQGPNTEAFF
- TRBV7-2 CASCPPGLINYGYTF
TRBD2 TRBV7-9 CASSLGLAGATDTQYF
- TRBV28 CASIPSGGLKETQYF
TRBD1 TRBV27 CASSYSGGYGYTF
- TRBV5-6 CASGRDPSSGELFF
TRBD1 TRBV5-8 CARVGQGQVEEYF
- TRBV5-1 CASSSSRGVRTEAFF
- TRBV10-1 CASSESLSNTEAFF
TRBD2 TRBV28 CASSLWTSGDIYNEQFF
TRBD2 TRBV5-1 CASSLIGGAGEQFF
TRBD1 TRBV7-9 CASSLAGTGSNEQFF
- TRBV7-9 CASSLHTTGSPLHF
- TRBV29-1 CSVGMREGNQPQHF
- TRBV6-4 CASSDSIRGGGYTF
TRBD1 TRBV2 CASSGQRRQGPYEKLFF
- TRBV29-1 CSAPENTEAFF
- TRBV11-2 CASSLVLHQGEQFF
- TRBV7-9 CASSLAGQPHNSPLHF
- TRBV9 CASSVPRNSGANVLTF
- TRBV7-3 CASSKTATGELFF
TRBD1 TRBV23-1 CASSRTQGARPLLQPYGYTF
TRBD2 TRBV10-1 CASRETSGGAETQYF
- TRBV7-9 CASSLVGGGASGNTIYF
- TRBV28 CASSFTGPYTEAFF
TRBD1 TRBV25-1 CAIDRVGEQFF
TRBD2 TRBV18 CASSAGGAAYEQYF
TRBD1 TRBV5-3 CARRQGKTDTQYF
TRBD1 TRBV7-2 CASSLVSQGAYEQYF
- TRBV5-6 CASSLGGGNQPQHF
TRBD2 TRBV11-3 CASSLGAGEGETQYF
TRBD1 TRBV18 CASSGSEQGDRSGANVLTF
- TRBV14 CASSQVSGRVFSEQYF
- TRBV30 CAWSDPNRNYGYTF